The clone carrying this TCR beta chain appeared many times. Its cognate antigen is unknown. This entry belongs to a study of T cell repertoires in cytomegalovirus infection. About the study: Indications of both CMV infection and matching HLA type were provided by public TCR beta signatures. Study-wide results and limits: Carriers of CMV and the relevant HLA type were discriminated by public TCR beta frequency.

Germline CDR1 SEHNR, CDR2 FQNEAQ (reference sequence). The length of the CDR3 is 16 residues. V shed 3 bases and J 5 bases; nucleotides not matched to a gene: 7. TCRdb redid the calling of the reads with MiXCR, one entry per CDR3 protein. The sample has tens of thousands of distinct CDR3 sequences, over 3.5% seen once. This chain links TRBV7-9 with TRBJ2-5; 12 bases are a match to TRBD2. Material for sequencing was PBMCs. This sequence was found in a human donor in good health (CMV status not recorded). Some clones in this sample may be carry-over from other donors' samples. The CDR3 region is CASSFPGLAGFETQYF. For the CDR3, the DNA is TGTGCCAGCAGCTTCCCCGGACTAGCGGGATTTGAGACCCAGTACTTC.